Given below is one T cell receptor beta chain in context. Profiled with immunoSEQ multiplex PCR; TCRdb holds only in-frame clones, not every one. The table has approximately 82,000 clones, 75% to 90% seen once. This specimen comes from a study of OX40 agonist ivuxolimab in advanced cancers. This sequence was found in an adult with an advanced solid tumor such as melanoma, head and neck, liver or kidney cancer. The sample in question was CD4+ or CD8+ T cells sorted from blood, obtained in a trial of the OX40 agonist ivuxolimab.

The CDR3 region is CASSVVTGEGGTEAFF. For the CDR3, the DNA is TGTGCCAGCAGTGTCGTTACCGGGGAGGGGGGCACTGAAGCTTTCTTT. V and J are TRBV6-1 and TRBJ1-1; the D gene is possibly TRBD1 (6 bases). CDR3 length: 16 residues. The germline V gene encodes CDR1 MNHNS and CDR2 SASEGT. V dropped 4 bases and J dropped 4 bases, with 19 bases sitting between them.